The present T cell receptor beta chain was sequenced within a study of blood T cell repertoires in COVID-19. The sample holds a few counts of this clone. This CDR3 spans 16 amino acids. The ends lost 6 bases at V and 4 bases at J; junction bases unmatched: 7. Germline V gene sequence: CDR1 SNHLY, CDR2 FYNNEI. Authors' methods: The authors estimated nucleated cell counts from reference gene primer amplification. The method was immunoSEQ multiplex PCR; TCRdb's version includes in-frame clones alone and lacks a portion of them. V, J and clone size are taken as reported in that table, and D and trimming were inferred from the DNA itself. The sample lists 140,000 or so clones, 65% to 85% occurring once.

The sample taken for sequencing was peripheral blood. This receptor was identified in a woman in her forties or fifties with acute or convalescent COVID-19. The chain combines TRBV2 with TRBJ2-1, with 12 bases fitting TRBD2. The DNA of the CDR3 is TGTGCCAGCAGAGAGACTAGCGGGGGAATATACAATGAGCAGTTCTTC. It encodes CASRETSGGIYNEQFF.